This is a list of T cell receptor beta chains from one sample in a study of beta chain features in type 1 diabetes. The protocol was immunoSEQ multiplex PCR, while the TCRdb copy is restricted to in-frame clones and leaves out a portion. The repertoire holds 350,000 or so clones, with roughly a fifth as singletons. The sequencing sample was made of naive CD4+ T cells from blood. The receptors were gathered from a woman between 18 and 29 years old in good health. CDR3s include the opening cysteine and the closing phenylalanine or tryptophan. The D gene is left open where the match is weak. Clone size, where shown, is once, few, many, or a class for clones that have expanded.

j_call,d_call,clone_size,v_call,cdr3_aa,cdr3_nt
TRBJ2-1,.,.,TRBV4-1,CASSQDPGRAEQFF,TGCGCCAGCAGCCAAGATCCGGGGAGAGCTGAGCAGTTCTTC
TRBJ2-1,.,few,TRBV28,CASSYSAGAGENEQFF,TGTGCCAGCTCCTATTCCGCCGGGGCAGGGGAAAATGAGCAGTTCTTC
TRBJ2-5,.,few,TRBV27,CASSWSGTQYF,TGTGCCAGCAGTTGGTCGGGGACCCAGTACTTC
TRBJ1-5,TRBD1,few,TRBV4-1,CASRGTGERQPQHF,TGCGCCAGCAGAGGGACAGGGGAAAGGCAGCCCCAGCATTTT
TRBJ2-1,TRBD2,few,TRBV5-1,CASSLASSGGAYDEQFF,TGCGCCAGCAGCTTGGCGTCTAGCGGGGGGGCCTACGATGAGCAGTTCTTC
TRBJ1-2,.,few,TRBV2,CASSYTRGYTF,TGTGCCAGCAGTTATACACGAGGCTACACCTTC
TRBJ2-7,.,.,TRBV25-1,CASSVGGGGEYEQYF,TGTGCCAGCAGTGTTGGTGGCGGCGGAGAATACGAGCAGTACTTC
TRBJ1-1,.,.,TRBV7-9,CASSSTVNTEAFF,TGTGCCAGCAGTTCGACAGTGAACACTGAAGCTTTCTTT
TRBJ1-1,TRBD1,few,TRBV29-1,CSGVLGGSLNTEAFF,TGCAGCGGGGTGCTAGGGGGCTCCCTGAACACTGAAGCTTTCTTT
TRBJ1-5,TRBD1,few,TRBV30,CAWSKGANQPQHF,TGTGCCTGGAGTAAGGGGGCTAATCAGCCCCAGCATTTT
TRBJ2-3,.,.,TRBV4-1,CASSVAAVAPDTQYF,TGCGCCAGCAGTGTTGCCGCGGTAGCTCCAGATACGCAGTATTTT
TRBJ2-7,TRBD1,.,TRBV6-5,CASSYSGTVSYEQYF,TGTGCCAGCAGTTACTCCGGGACAGTTTCCTACGAGCAGTACTTC
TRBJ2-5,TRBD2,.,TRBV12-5,CASGPGGVQETQYF,TGTGCTAGTGGTCCCGGGGGGGTCCAAGAGACCCAGTACTTC
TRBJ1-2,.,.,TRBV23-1,CASSQFYRPGPYGYTF,TGCGCCAGCAGTCAATTCTATCGGCCAGGGCCCTATGGCTACACCTTC
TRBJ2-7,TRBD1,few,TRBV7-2,CASSPDRTGAYEQYF,TGTGCCAGCAGCCCGGACCGGACAGGTGCCTACGAGCAGTACTTC
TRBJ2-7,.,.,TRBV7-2,CASSLGRGGYEQYF,TGTGCCAGCAGCTTAGGGCGGGGAGGCTACGAGCAGTACTTC
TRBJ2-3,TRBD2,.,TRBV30,CAWSRGLAGGPDTQYF,TGTGCCTGGAGTAGGGGACTAGCGGGAGGCCCAGATACGCAGTATTTT
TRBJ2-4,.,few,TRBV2,CASSRRLNIQYF,TGTGCCAGCAGTCGGAGGCTCAACATTCAGTACTTC
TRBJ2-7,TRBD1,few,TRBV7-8,CASSYTGTVYEQYF,TGTGCCAGCAGCTACACAGGGACAGTCTACGAGCAGTACTTC
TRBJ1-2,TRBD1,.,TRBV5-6,CASSGRTGIHTF,TGTGCCAGCAGCGGACGGACAGGGATCCACACCTTC
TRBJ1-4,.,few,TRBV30,CAWSVRNNRLFF,TGTGCCTGGAGTGTACGTAACAACAGACTGTTTTTT
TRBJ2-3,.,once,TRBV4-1,CASSLPGRLPRGTDTQYF,TGCGCCAGCAGCCTCCCTGGGAGGTTACCCAGGGGCACAGATACGCAGTATTTT
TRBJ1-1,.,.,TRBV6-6,CASSLGGTTEAFF,TGTGCCAGCAGTTTGGGCGGGACCACTGAAGCTTTCTTT
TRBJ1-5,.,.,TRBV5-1,CASSSDGINQPQHF,TGCGCCAGCAGCTCGGACGGGATCAATCAGCCCCAGCATTTT
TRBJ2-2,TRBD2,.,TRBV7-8,CASSLLGLAATEELFF,TGTGCCAGCAGCTTACTTGGACTAGCGGCCACCGAGGAGCTGTTTTTT
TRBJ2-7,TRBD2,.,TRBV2,CASSDTGGSDEQYF,TGTGCCAGCAGTGATACGGGGGGGAGCGACGAGCAGTACTTC
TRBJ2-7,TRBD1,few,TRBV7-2,CASSPTGDEQYF,TGTGCCAGCAGCCCGACAGGGGACGAGCAGTACTTC
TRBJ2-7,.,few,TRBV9,CASSVDSGLTYLGEQYF,TGTGCCAGCAGCGTAGATAGCGGATTGACCTACCTGGGGGAGCAGTACTTC
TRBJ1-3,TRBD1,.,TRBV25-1,CASSEGTGPSSGNTIYF,TGTGCCAGCAGTGAAGGGACAGGTCCCAGCTCTGGAAACACCATATATTTT
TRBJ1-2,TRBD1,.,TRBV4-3,CASSQEPGQSYGYTF,TGCGCCAGCAGCCAAGAACCGGGACAGTCCTATGGCTACACCTTC
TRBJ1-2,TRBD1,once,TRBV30,CAWSGGQGLYYGYTF,TGTGCCTGGAGTGGGGGACAGGGGTTATACTATGGCTACACCTTC
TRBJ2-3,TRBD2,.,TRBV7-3,CASSLGGGADTQYF,TGTGCCAGCAGCTTAGGGGGAGGGGCAGATACGCAGTATTTT
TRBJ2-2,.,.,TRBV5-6,CASSFQGLDTGELFF,TGTGCCAGCAGCTTTCAGGGGTTGGACACCGGGGAGCTGTTTTTT
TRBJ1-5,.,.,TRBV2,CASTQIDSNQPQHF,TGTGCCAGCACCCAGATTGATAGCAATCAGCCCCAGCATTTT
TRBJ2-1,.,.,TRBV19,CASSITSYNEQFF,TGTGCCAGTAGTATTACGAGCTACAATGAGCAGTTCTTC
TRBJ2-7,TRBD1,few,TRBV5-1,CASSLGGQGATEQYF,TGCGCCAGCAGCTTAGGGGGACAGGGGGCAACCGAGCAGTACTTC
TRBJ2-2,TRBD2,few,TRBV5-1,CASSERTSANTGELFF,TGCGCCAGCAGCGAGCGGACTAGCGCGAACACCGGGGAGCTGTTTTTT
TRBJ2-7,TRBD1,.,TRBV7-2,CASSLMDRGYEQYF,TGTGCCAGCAGCTTAATGGACAGGGGGTACGAGCAGTACTTC
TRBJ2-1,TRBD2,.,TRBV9,CASSVVLAGANKQFF,TGTGCCAGCAGCGTAGTACTAGCGGGAGCTAACAAGCAGTTCTTC
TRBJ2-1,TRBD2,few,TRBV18,CASSRAGGDDEQFF,TGTGCCAGCTCACGGGCGGGGGGCGACGATGAGCAGTTCTTC
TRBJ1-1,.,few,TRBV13,CASSPRGVSTEAFF,TGTGCCAGCAGCCCCCGGGGGGTTAGCACTGAAGCTTTCTTT
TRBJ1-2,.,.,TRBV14,CASSQNFADDRYTF,TGTGCCAGCAGCCAAAATTTCGCGGATGATCGCTACACCTTC
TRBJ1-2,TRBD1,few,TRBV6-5,CASRKTGSDGYTF,TGTGCCAGCAGAAAGACAGGGTCAGACGGCTACACCTTC
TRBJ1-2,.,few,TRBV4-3,CASSQHGKNYGYTF,TGCGCCAGCAGCCAACACGGGAAAAACTATGGCTACACCTTC
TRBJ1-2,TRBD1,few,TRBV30,CATRTGDYGYTF,TGTGCCACCCGGACAGGGGACTATGGCTACACCTTC
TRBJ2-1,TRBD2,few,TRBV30,CACVVAGGGYEQFF,TGTGCCTGTGTTGTAGCGGGAGGCGGCTATGAGCAGTTCTTC
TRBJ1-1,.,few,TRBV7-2,CASSSQQGVTEAFF,TGTGCCAGCAGCTCCCAACAGGGAGTCACTGAAGCTTTCTTT
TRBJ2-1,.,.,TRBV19,CASSPGTWATNEQFF,TGTGCCAGTAGTCCCGGGACTTGGGCCACAAATGAGCAGTTCTTC
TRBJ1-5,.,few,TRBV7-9,CASSSKQGNQPQHF,TGTGCCAGCAGCTCTAAGCAGGGAAATCAGCCCCAGCATTTT
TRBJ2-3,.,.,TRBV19,CASSRGTDTQYF,TGTGCCAGTAGTCGGGGCACAGATACGCAGTATTTT
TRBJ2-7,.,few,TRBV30,CAGAGQGLTYEQYF,TGTGCCGGAGCGGGGCAGGGGCTGACCTACGAGCAGTACTTC
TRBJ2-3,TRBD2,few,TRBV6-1,CASSAWAGGLTDTQYF,TGTGCCAGCAGTGCATGGGCGGGGGGGTTGACAGATACGCAGTATTTT
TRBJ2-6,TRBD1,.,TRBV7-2,CASSPGTGSGANVLTF,TGTGCCAGCAGTCCCGGGACAGGGTCTGGGGCCAACGTCCTGACTTTC